The T cell receptor beta chain under discussion was sequenced for a study of T cells in Graves' hyperthyroidism and ophthalmopathy. Study conclusions and caveats: Most expanded thyroid clonotypes above 0.001 also appeared in blood.

Note on this clonotype: Its antigen is not known.

Patients with ophthalmopathy all had a Clinical Activity Score of at least 3, a NOSPECS grade of at least 4 and duration under 3 months. V was cut by 3 bases and J by 4 bases, with 18 bases left in between. Germline V CDR1 and CDR2: WSHSY, SAAADI. This CDR3 is 16 amino acids long. Authors of the study amplified TCR beta CDR3 regions from RNA transcripts. During a first-round RT-PCR of the TCR CDR3, the HTBI primer set was used. TCRdb reprocessed the multiplex PCR reads with MiXCR, giving one entry per CDR3 protein. The sample lists 400,000 to 500,000 distinct CDR3 sequences, roughly 14% seen once, with under 15% in the top ten.

The sample consisted of blood. V gene TRBV10-2 combines with J gene TRBJ1-1; D unclear. The sequence was obtained from a man in his late teens or twenties with Graves' ophthalmopathy. DNA of the CDR3: TGCGCCAGCAGTGACCCCCCGGGTCCTACGGGCACTGAAGCTTTCTTT. This translates into CASSDPPGPTGTEAFF.